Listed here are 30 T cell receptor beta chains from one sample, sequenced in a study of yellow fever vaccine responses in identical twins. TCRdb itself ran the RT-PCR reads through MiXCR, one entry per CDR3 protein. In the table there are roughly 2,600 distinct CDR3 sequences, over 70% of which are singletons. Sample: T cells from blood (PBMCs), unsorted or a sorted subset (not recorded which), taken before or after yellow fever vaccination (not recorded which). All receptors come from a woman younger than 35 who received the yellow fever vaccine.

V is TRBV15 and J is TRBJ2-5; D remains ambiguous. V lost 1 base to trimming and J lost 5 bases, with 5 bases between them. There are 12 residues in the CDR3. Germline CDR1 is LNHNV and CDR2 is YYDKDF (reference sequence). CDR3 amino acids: CATSRAGETQYF. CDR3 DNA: TGTGCCACCAGCAGAGCTGGGGAGACCCAGTACTTC.

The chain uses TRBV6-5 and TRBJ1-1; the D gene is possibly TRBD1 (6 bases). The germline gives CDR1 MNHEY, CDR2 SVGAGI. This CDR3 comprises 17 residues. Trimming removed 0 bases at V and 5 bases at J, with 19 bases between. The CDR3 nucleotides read TGTGCCAGCAGTTACTCGAAATTTCCAGGGGCGGGGACTGAAGCTTTCTTT. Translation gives CASSYSKFPGAGTEAFF.

The CDR3, as DNA: TGTGCCAGCAGTTTGACAGGGTACACCGGGGAGCTGTTTTTT. Its protein is CASSLTGYTGELFF. V and J are TRBV12-3 or TRBV12-4 and TRBJ2-2; 7 positions agree with TRBD1. J lost 3 bases, V lost 3 bases, and 1 base had no gene match. The length of the CDR3 is 14 residues.

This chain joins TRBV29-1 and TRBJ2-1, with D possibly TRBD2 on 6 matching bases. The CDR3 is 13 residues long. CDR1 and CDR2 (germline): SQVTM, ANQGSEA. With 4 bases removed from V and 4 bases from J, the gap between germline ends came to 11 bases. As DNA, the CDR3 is TGCAGCGTTGGGCAAGCGGGTTACAATGAGCAGTTCTTC. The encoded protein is CSVGQAGYNEQFF.

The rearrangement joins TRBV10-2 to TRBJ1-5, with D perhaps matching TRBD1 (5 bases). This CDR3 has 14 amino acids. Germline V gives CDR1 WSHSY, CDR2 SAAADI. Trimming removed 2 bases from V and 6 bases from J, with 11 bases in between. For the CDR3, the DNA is TGCGCCAGCAGTGAGGACAGTAGGATTCAGCCCCAGCATTTT. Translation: CASSEDSRIQPQHF.

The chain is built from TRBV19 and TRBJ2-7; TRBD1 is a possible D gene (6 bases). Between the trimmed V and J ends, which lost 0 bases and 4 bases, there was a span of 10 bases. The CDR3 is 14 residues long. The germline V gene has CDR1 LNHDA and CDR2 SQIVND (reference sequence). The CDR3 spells CASSIDQGSYEQYF. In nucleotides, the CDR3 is TGTGCCAGTAGTATAGACCAGGGGTCGTACGAGCAGTACTTC.

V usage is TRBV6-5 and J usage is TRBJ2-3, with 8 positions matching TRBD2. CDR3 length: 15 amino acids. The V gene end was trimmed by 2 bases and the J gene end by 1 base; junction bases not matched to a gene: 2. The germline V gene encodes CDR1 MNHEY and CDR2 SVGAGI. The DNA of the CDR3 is TGTGCCAGCAGTTACGGGCGGGGGGGCACAGATACGCAGTATTTT. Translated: CASSYGRGGTDTQYF.

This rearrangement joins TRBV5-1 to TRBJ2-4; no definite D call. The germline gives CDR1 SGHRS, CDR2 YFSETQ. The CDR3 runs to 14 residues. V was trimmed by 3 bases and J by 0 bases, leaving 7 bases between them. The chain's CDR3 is CASSSALAKNIQYF. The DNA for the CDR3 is TGCGCCAGCAGCTCAGCCCTAGCCAAAAACATTCAGTACTTC.

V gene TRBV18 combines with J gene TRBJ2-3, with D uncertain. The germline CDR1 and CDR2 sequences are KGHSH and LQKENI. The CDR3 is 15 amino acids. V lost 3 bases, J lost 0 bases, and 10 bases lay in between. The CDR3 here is CASSPVRISTDTQYF. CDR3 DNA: TGTGCCAGCTCACCGGTTAGGATTAGCACAGATACGCAGTATTTT.

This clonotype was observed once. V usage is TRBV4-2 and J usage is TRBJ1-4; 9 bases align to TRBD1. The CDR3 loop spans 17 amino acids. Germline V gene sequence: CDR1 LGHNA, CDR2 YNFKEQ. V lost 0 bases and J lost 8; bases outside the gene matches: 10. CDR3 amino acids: CASSQDPTGGLREKLFF. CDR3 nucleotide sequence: TGTGCCAGCAGCCAAGATCCAACAGGGGGCCTAAGGGAAAAACTGTTTTTT.

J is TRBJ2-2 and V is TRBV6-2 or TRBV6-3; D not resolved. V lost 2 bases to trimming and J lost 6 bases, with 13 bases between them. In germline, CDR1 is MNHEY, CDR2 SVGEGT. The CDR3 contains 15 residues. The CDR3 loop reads CASSYPLLAAGELFF. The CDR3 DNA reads TGTGCCAGCAGTTACCCGCTGCTGGCCGCCGGGGAGCTGTTTTTT.

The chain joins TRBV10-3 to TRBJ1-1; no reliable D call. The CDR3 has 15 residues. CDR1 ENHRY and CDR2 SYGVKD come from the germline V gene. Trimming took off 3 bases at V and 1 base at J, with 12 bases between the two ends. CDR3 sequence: CAISDSGAANTEAFF. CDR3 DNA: TGTGCCATCAGTGATTCAGGTGCCGCGAACACTGAAGCTTTCTTT.

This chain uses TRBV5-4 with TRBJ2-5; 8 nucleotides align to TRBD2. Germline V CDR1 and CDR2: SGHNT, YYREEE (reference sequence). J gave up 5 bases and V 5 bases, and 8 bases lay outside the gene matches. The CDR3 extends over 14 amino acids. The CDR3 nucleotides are TGTGCCAGCAGGAGCGGGGGAAAATTTGAGACCCAGTACTTC. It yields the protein CASRSGGKFETQYF.

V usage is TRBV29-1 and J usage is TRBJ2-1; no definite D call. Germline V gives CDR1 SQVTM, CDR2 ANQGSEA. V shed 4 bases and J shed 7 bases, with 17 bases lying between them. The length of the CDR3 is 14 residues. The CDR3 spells CSVGVQGLNNEQFF. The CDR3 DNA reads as TGCAGCGTTGGTGTACAAGGGTTGAATAATGAGCAGTTCTTC.

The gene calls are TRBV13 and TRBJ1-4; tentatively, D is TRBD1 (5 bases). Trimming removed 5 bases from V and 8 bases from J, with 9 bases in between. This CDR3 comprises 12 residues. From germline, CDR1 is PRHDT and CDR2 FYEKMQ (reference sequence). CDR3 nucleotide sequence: TGTGCCAGCAGCGCATCAGGGGAAAAACTGTTTTTT. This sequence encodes CASSASGEKLFF.

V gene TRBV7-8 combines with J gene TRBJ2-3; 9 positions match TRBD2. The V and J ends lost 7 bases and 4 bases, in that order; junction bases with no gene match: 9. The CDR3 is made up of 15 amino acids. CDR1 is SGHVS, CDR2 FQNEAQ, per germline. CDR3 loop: CASTFLAGRADTQYF. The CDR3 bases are TGTGCCAGCACCTTCCTAGCGGGAAGGGCAGATACGCAGTATTTT. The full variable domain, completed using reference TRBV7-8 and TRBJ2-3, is GAGVSQSPRYKVAKRGQDVALRCDPISGHVSLFWYQQALGQGPEFLTYFQNEAQLDKSGLPSDRFFAERPEGSVSTLKIQRTQQEDSAVYLCASTFLAGRADTQYFGPGTRLTVL.

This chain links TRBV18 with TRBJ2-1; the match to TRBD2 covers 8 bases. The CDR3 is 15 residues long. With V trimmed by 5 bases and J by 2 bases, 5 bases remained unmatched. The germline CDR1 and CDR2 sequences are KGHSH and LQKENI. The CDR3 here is CASSALAEPYNEQFF. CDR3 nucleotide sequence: TGTGCCAGCTCAGCACTAGCGGAACCCTACAATGAGCAGTTCTTC.

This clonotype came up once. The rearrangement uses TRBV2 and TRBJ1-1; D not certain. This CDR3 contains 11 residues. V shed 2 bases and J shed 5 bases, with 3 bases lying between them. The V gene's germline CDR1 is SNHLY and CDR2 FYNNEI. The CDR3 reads CASSEWTEAFF. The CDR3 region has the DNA TGTGCCAGCAGTGAATGGACTGAAGCTTTCTTT.

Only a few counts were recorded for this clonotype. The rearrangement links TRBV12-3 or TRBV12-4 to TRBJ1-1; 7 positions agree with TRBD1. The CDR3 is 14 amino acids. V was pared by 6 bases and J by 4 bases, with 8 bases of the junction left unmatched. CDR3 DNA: TGTGCCAGCAGACCACAGGGGAGGGTCACTGAAGCTTTCTTT. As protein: CASRPQGRVTEAFF.

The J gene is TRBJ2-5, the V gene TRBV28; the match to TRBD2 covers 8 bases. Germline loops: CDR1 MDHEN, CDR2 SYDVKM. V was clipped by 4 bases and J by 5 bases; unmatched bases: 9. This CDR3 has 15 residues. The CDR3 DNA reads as TGTGCCAGCAGTTACCTGGGCGGGGGGCAGGAGACCCAGTACTTC. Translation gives CASSYLGGGQETQYF.

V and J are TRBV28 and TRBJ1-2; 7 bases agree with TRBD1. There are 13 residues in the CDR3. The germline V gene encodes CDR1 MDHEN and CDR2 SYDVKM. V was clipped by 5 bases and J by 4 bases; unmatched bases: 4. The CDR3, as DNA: TGTGCCAGCAGTCAAGACAGGGCCTATGGCTACACCTTC. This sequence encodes CASSQDRAYGYTF.

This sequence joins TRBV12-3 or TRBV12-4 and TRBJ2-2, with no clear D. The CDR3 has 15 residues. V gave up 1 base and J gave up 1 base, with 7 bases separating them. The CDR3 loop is CASSLVAGNTGELFF. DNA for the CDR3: TGTGCCAGCAGTTTAGTGGCTGGGAACACCGGGGAGCTGTTTTTT.

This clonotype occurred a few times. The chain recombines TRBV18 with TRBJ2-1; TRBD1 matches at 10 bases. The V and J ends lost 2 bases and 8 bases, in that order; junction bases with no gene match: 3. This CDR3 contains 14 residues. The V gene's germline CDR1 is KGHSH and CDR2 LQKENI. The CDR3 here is CASSPWTGGDEQFF. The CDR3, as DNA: TGTGCCAGCTCACCATGGACAGGGGGAGATGAGCAGTTCTTC.

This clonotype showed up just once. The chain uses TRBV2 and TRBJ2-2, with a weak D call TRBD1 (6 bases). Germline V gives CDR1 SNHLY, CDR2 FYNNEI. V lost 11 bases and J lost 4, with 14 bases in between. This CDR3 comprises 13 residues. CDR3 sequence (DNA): TGTGCCGGGACACCCCCGTCCACCGGGGAGCTGTTTTTT. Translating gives CAGTPPSTGELFF.

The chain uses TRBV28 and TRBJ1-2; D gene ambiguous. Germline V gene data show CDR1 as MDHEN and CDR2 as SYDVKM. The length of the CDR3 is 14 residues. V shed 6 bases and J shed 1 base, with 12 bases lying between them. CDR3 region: CASRPLRYNYGYTF. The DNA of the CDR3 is TGTGCCAGCAGACCTCTTAGGTATAACTATGGCTACACCTTC.

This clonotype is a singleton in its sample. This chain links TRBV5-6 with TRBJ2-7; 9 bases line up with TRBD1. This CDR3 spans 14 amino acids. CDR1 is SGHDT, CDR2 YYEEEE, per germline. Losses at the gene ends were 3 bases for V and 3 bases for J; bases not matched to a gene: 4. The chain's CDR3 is CASSSQGARYEQYV. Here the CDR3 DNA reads TGTGCCAGCAGCTCACAGGGGGCCCGCTACGAGCAGTACGTC.

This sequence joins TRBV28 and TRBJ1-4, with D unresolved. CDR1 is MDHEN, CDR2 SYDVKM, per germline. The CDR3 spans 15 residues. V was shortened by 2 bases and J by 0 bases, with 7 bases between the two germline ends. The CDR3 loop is CASSLRWPTNEKLFF. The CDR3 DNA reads TGTGCCAGCAGTTTACGTTGGCCAACTAATGAAAAACTGTTTTTT.

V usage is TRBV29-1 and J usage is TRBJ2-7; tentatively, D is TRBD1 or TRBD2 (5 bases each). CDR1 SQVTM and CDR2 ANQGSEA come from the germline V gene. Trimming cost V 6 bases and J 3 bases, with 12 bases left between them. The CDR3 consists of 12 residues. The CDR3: CSVGRKNYEQYF. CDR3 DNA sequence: TGCAGCGTGGGACGGAAAAACTACGAGCAGTACTTC.

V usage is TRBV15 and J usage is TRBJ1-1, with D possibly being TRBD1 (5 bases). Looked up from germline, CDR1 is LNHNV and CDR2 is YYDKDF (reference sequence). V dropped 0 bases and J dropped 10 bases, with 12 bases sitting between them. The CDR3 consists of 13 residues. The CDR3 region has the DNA TGTGCCACCAGCAGAGATCAGGGATCTGCAGCTTTCTTT. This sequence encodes CATSRDQGSAAFF.

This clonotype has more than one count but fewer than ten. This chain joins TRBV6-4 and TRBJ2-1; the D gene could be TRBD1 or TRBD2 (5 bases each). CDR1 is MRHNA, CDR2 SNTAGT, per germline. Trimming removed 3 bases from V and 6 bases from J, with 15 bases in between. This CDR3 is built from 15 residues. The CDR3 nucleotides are TGTGCCAGCAGTGATCCCTCCGGGGCTAGCAATGAGCAGTTCTTC. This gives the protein CASSDPSGASNEQFF.